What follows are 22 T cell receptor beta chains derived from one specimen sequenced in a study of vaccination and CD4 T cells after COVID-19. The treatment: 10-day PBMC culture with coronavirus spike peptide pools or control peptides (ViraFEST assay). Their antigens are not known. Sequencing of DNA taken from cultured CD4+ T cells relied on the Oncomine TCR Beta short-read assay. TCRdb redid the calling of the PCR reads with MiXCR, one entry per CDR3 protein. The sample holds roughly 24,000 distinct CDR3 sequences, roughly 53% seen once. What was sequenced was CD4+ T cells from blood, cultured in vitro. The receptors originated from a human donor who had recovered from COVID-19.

CDR3: CASSVSSGSSYNEQFF. Written as DNA, the CDR3 is TGTGCCAGCAGTGTCTCTAGCGGGAGCTCCTACAATGAGCAGTTCTTC. V and J are TRBV12-3 or TRBV12-4 and TRBJ2-1, with TRBD2 matching 10 bases. With V trimmed by 5 bases and J by 0 bases, 4 bases remained unmatched. The CDR3 consists of 16 residues.

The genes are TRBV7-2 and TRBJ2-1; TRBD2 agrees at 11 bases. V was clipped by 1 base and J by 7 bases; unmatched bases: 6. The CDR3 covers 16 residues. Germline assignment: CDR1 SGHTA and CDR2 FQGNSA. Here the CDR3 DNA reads TGTGCCAGCAGCTTAGGTAGCGGGAGGGCCAGAAATGAGCAGTTCTTC. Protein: CASSLGSGRARNEQFF. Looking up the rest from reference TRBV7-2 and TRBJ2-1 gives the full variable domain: GAGVSQSPSNKVTEKGKDVELRCDPISGHTALYWYRQSLGQGLEFLIYFQGNSAPDKSGLPSDRFSAERTGGSVSTLTIQRTQQEDSAVYLCASSLGSGRARNEQFFGPGTRLTVL.

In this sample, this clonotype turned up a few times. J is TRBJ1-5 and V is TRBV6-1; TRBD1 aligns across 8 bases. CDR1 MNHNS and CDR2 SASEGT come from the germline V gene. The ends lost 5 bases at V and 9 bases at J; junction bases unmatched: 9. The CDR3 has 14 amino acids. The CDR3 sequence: CASSRSGGWGPQHF. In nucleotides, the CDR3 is TGTGCCAGCAGTCGGTCAGGGGGCTGGGGGCCCCAGCATTTT.

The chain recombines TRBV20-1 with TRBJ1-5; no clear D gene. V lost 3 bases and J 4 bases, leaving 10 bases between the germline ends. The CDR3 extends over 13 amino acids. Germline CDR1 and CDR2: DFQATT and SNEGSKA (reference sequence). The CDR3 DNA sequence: TGCAGTGCTAGCCCCGGACGGAATCAGCCCCAGCATTTT. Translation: CSASPGRNQPQHF.

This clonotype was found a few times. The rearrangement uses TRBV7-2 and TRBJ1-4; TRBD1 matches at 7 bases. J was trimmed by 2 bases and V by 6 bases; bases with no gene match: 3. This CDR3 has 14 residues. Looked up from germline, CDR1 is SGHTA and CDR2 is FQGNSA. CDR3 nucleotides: TGTGCCAGCAGAGGGACAGATACTAATGAAAAACTGTTTTTT. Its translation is CASRGTDTNEKLFF.

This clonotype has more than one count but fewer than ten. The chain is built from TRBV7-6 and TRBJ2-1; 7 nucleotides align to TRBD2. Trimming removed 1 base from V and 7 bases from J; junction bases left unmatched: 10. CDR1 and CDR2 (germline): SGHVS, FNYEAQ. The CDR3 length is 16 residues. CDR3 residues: CASSLVGGRGKNEQFF. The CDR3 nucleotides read TGTGCCAGCAGCTTAGTTGGTGGGAGGGGCAAGAATGAGCAGTTCTTC.

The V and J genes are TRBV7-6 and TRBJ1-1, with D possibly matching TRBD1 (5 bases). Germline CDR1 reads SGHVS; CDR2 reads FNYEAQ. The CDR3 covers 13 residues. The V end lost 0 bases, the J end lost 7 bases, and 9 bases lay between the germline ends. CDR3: CASSLATGDEAFF. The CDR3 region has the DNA TGTGCCAGCAGCTTAGCAACAGGCGATGAAGCTTTCTTT.

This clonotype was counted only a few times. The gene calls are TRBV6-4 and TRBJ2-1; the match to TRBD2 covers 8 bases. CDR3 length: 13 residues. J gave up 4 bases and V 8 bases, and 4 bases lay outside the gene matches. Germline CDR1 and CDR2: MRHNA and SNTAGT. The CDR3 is CASSSGPYNEQFF. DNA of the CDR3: TGTGCCAGCTCTAGCGGGCCTTACAATGAGCAGTTCTTC.

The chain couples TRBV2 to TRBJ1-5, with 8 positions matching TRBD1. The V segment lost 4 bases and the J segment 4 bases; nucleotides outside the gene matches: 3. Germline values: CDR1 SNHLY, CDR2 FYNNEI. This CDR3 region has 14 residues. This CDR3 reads CASSGDRLNQPQHF. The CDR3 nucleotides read TGTGCCAGCAGTGGGGACAGGCTAAATCAGCCCCAGCATTTT.

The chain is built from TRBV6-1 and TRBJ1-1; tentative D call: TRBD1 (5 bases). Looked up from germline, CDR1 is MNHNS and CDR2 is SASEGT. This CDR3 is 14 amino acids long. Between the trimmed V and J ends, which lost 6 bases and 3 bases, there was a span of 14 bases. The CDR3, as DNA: TGTGCCAGCAGCCGAGGGGTCGGAGACACTGAAGCTTTCTTT. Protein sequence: CASSRGVGDTEAFF.

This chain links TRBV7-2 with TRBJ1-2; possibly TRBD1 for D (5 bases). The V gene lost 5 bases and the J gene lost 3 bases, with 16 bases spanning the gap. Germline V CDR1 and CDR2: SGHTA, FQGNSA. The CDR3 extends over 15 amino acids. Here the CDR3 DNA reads TGTGCCAGCAGCCCAGAAGTAGGGACCCACTATGGCTACACCTTC. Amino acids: CASSPEVGTHYGYTF. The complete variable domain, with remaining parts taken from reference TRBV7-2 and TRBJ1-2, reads GAGVSQSPSNKVTEKGKDVELRCDPISGHTALYWYRQSLGQGLEFLIYFQGNSAPDKSGLPSDRFSAERTGGSVSTLTIQRTQQEDSAVYLCASSPEVGTHYGYTFGSGTRLTVV.

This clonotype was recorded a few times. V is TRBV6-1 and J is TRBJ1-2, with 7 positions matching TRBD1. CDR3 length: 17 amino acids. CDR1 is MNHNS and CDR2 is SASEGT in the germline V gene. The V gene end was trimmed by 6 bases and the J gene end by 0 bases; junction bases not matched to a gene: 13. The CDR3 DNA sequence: TGTGCCAGCAGACTAGTTACTATCACAGGGGCTAACTATGGCTACACCTTC. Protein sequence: CASRLVTITGANYGYTF.

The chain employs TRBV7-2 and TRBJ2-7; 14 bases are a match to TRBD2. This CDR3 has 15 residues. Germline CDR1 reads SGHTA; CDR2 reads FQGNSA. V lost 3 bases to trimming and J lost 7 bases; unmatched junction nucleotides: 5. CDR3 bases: TGTGCCAGCAGCTTGGGACTAGCGGGAGCCGCTGAGCAGTACTTC. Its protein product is CASSLGLAGAAEQYF.

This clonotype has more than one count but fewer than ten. CDR3 sequence (DNA): TGTGCCAGCAGCCTCGGGTTAGGACAGGGGAATGGCTACACCTTC. It translates to CASSLGLGQGNGYTF. This chain connects TRBV11-2 to TRBJ1-2, with 9 bases aligning to TRBD1. Losses at the gene ends were 5 bases for V and 6 bases for J; bases not matched to a gene: 10. This CDR3 is built from 15 residues. Germline V lookup: CDR1 SGHAT, CDR2 FQNNGV.

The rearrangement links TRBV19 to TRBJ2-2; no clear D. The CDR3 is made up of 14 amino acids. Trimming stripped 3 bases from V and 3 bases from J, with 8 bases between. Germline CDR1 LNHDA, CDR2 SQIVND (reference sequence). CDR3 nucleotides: TGTGCCAGTAGTATCGGGCAGTACACCGGGGAGCTGTTTTTT. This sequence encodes CASSIGQYTGELFF. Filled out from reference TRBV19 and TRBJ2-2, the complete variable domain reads DGGITQSPKYLFRKEGQNVTLSCEQNLNHDAMYWYRQDPGQGLRLIYYSQIVNDFQKGDIAEGYSVSREKKESFPLTVTSAQKNPTAFYLCASSIGQYTGELFFGEGSRLTVL.

This CDR3 is CSALREGPYEQYF. The CDR3 region has the DNA TGCAGTGCTCTCCGGGAGGGCCCCTACGAGCAGTACTTC. This chain joins TRBV20-1 and TRBJ2-7; 8 nucleotides agree with TRBD2. CDR1 and CDR2 (germline): DFQATT, SNEGSKA (reference sequence). The trim removed 5 bases at V and 2 bases at J, leaving 5 bases unmatched. This CDR3 contains 13 residues.

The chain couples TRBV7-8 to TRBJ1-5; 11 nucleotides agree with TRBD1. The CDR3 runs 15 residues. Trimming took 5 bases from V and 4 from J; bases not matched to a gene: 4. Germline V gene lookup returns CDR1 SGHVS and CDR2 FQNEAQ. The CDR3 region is CASSGGTGGNQPQHF. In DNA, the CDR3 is TGTGCCAGCAGCGGTGGGACAGGGGGGAATCAGCCCCAGCATTTT. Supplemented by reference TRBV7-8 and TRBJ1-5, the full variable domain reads GAGVSQSPRYKVAKRGQDVALRCDPISGHVSLFWYQQALGQGPEFLTYFQNEAQLDKSGLPSDRFFAERPEGSVSTLKIQRTQQEDSAVYLCASSGGTGGNQPQHFGDGTRLSIL.

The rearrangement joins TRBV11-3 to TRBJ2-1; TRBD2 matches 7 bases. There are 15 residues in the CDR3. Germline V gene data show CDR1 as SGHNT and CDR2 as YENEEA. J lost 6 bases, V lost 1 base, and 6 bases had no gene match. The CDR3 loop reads CASSLVGLAVNEQFF. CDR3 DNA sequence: TGTGCCAGCAGCTTAGTAGGGCTAGCGGTCAATGAGCAGTTCTTC.

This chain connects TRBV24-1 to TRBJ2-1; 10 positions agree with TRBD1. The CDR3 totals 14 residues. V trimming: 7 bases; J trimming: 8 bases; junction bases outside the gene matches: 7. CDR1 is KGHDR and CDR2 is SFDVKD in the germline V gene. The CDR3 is CATRRQGAQDEQFF. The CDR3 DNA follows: TGTGCCACCAGACGACAGGGGGCGCAGGATGAGCAGTTCTTC.

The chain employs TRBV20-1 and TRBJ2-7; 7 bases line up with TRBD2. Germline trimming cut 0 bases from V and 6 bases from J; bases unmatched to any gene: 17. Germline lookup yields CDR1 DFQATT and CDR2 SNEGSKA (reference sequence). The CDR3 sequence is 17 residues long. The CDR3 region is CSARDVRQGSGFGEQYF. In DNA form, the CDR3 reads TGCAGTGCTAGAGATGTGAGGCAGGGTAGCGGGTTTGGCGAGCAGTACTTC.

The CDR3 DNA reads as TGTGCCAGCAGCACGACGTGGACTAGCGGGGGGGATACGCAGTATTTT. As protein: CASSTTWTSGGDTQYF. The chain recombines TRBV11-3 with TRBJ2-3; 14 nucleotides line up with TRBD2. The CDR3 contains 16 residues. Trimming at V came to 5 bases and at J to 6 bases, leaving 7 bases not matched to a gene. Germline lookup yields CDR1 SGHNT and CDR2 YENEEA. Complete variable domain (other parts from reference TRBV11-3 and TRBJ2-3): EAGVVQSPRYKIIEKKQPVAFWCNPISGHNTLYWYLQNLGQGPELLIRYENEEAVDDSQLPKDRFSAERLKGVDSTLKIQPAELGDSAVYLCASSTTWTSGGDTQYFGPGTRLTVL.

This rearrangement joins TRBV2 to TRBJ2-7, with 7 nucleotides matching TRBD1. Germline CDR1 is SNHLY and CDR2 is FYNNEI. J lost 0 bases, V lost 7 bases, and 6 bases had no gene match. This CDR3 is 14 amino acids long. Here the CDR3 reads CASTLGGTSYEQYF. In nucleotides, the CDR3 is TGTGCCAGCACTCTAGGGGGCACCTCCTACGAGCAGTACTTC.